The 18 T cell receptor beta chains reported below all come from one sample, sequenced in a study of blood T cell repertoires in COVID-19. Assay used: immunoSEQ multiplex PCR; TCRdb lists only in-frame clones, some missing. The profile shows about 210,000 clones, 90% of them singletons. Sequencing was carried out using PBMCs or T cells enriched from blood (not recorded which). The receptor set was obtained from a man aged 25-40 years who had recovered from COVID-19.

The chain's CDR3 is CASSLEGGGREKLFF. The CDR3 DNA reads as TGTGCCAGCAGCTTGGAAGGGGGCGGTCGGGAAAAACTGTTTTTT. The chain is built from TRBV5-8 and TRBJ1-4, with 7 bases lining up with TRBD1. Germline lookup yields CDR1 SGHTS and CDR2 YDEGEE. The V segment lost 0 bases and the J segment 8 bases; nucleotides outside the gene matches: 7. The CDR3 has 15 amino acids.

V and J are TRBV5-4 and TRBJ2-1; the match to TRBD1 covers 9 bases. The CDR3 spans 15 residues. Germline CDR1 and CDR2: SGHNT and YYREEE (reference sequence). Trimming cost V 4 bases and J 7 bases; bases outside gene matches: 9. The CDR3 bases are TGTGCCAGCAGCCCGGGACAGGGAAGTAGGAATGAGCAGTTCTTC. Amino acids: CASSPGQGSRNEQFF.

This chain uses TRBV7-8 with TRBJ1-1; 7 positions agree with TRBD1. V shed 6 bases and J 5 bases; nucleotides not matched to a gene: 6. The CDR3 extends over 13 amino acids. Germline V gives CDR1 SGHVS, CDR2 FQNEAQ. CDR3 in DNA: TGTGCCAGCAGTCCCACAGGGGAAACTGAAGCTTTCTTT. Amino acid sequence: CASSPTGETEAFF.

This chain joins TRBV2 and TRBJ2-7, with a tentative D call TRBD2 (6 bases). Germline CDR1 SNHLY, CDR2 FYNNEI. V shed 6 bases and J shed 1 base, with 16 bases lying between them. This CDR3 is 15 amino acids long. This chain's CDR3 is CASSPGTYRSYEQYF. The CDR3, as DNA: TGTGCCAGCAGCCCCGGGACTTACAGATCCTACGAGCAGTACTTC.

The chain is built from TRBV2 and TRBJ2-7; the D is unclear. The CDR3 length is 15 residues. V was shortened by 5 bases and J by 2 bases, with 16 bases between the two germline ends. The germline CDR1 and CDR2 sequences are SNHLY and FYNNEI. CDR3 protein: CASSPDSHLTYEQYF. The CDR3 DNA sequence: TGTGCCAGCAGTCCTGACTCTCACCTTACCTACGAGCAGTACTTC.

J is TRBJ2-7 and V is TRBV5-4, with D tentatively TRBD1 (6 bases). CDR1 SGHNT and CDR2 YYREEE come from the germline V gene (reference sequence). Trimming cost V 1 base and J 4 bases, with 9 bases left between them. The CDR3 extends over 13 amino acids. As DNA, the CDR3 is TGTGCCAGCAGCTTGAACAGGGATTACGAGCAGTACTTC. Its translation: CASSLNRDYEQYF.

The chain couples TRBV29-1 to TRBJ1-5, with a tentative D call TRBD1 (6 bases). The germline V gene has CDR1 SQVTM and CDR2 ANQGSEA. The V gene lost 5 bases and the J gene lost 1 base, with 15 bases spanning the gap. The CDR3 totals 15 residues. This CDR3 is CSVLGAGASNQPQHF. CDR3 coding DNA: TGCAGCGTTCTAGGCGCAGGGGCGAGCAATCAGCCCCAGCATTTT.

The chain uses TRBV9 and TRBJ2-5, with D possibly being TRBD1 (6 bases). CDR1 is SGDLS and CDR2 is YYNGEE in the germline V gene. Trimming removed 1 base from V and 5 bases from J, with 15 bases in between. This CDR3 spans 15 amino acids. The CDR3 DNA reads TGTGCCAGCAGCGTATTACTGGGGGCTTCGGAGACCCAGTACTTC. Translated: CASSVLLGASETQYF. The entire variable domain, with the rest obtained from reference TRBV9 and TRBJ2-5, is as follows: DSGVTQTPKHLITATGQRVTLRCSPRSGDLSVYWYQQSLDQGLQFLIQYYNGEERAKGNILERFSAQQFPDLHSELNLSSLELGDSALYFCASSVLLGASETQYFGPGTRLLVL.

The chain combines TRBV7-2 with TRBJ2-7, with D tentatively TRBD2 (5 bases). CDR3 length equals 14 residues. Trimming left V 2 bases short and J 2 bases short, with 10 bases between. Per the germline V gene, CDR1 is SGHTA and CDR2 is FQGNSA. CDR3 sequence reads: CASSLNPGTYEQYF. The CDR3, as DNA: TGTGCCAGCAGCTTAAATCCGGGGACCTACGAGCAGTACTTC. Filled out from reference TRBV7-2 and TRBJ2-7, the complete variable domain reads GAGVSQSPSNKVTEKGKDVELRCDPISGHTALYWYRQSLGQGLEFLIYFQGNSAPDKSGLPSDRFSAERTGGSVSTLTIQRTQQEDSAVYLCASSLNPGTYEQYFGPGTRLTVT.

This clone has only a few counts. The chain links TRBV2 to TRBJ2-1; D perhaps matches TRBD1 (6 bases). Germline CDR1 SNHLY, CDR2 FYNNEI. The V end lost 4 bases, the J end lost 2 bases, and 12 bases lay between the germline ends. The CDR3 extends over 15 amino acids. The CDR3 reads CASSVGASTYNEQFF. The CDR3 bases are TGTGCCAGCAGTGTGGGGGCATCGACCTACAATGAGCAGTTCTTC.

V gene TRBV2 combines with J gene TRBJ2-7; 8 bases fit TRBD1. This CDR3 has 13 amino acids. The junction had 1 base not matched to a gene; V was cut back by 5 bases and J by 1 base. CDR1 and CDR2 (germline): SNHLY, FYNNEI. DNA of the CDR3: TGTGCCAGCAGTCGACAGGGGTCCTACGAGCAGTACTTC. It translates to CASSRQGSYEQYF.

J is TRBJ1-2 and V is TRBV2; 8 positions agree with TRBD1. J gave up 5 bases and V 6 bases, and 5 bases lay outside the gene matches. The CDR3 totals 13 residues. The germline V gene encodes CDR1 SNHLY and CDR2 FYNNEI. The CDR3, as DNA: TGTGCCAGCAGCCCCGGGACAGGTTATGGCTACACCTTC. This encodes CASSPGTGYGYTF.

The chain recombines TRBV7-9 with TRBJ1-2, with 7 bases lining up with TRBD1. This CDR3 region has 15 residues. The ends lost 6 bases at V and 0 bases at J; junction bases unmatched: 7. Per the germline V gene, CDR1 is SEHNR and CDR2 is FQNEAQ (reference sequence). The CDR3 region is CASSLLQGTNYGYTF. The CDR3 DNA reads TGTGCCAGCAGTTTACTACAGGGGACTAACTATGGCTACACCTTC.

The rearrangement links TRBV5-4 to TRBJ2-3, with TRBD1 identical over 7 bases. Unmatched junction bases numbered 8, after V lost 2 bases and J lost 5 bases. The length of the CDR3 is 15 residues. From germline, CDR1 is SGHNT and CDR2 YYREEE (reference sequence). The CDR3 reads CASSFSVRTGDTQYF. For the CDR3, the DNA is TGTGCCAGCAGCTTTTCCGTTAGGACAGGAGATACGCAGTATTTT.

V and J are TRBV6-5 and TRBJ1-6; D is unclear. CDR3 length: 14 amino acids. Germline lookup yields CDR1 MNHEY and CDR2 SVGAGI. The germline V and J ends were trimmed by 2 bases and 9 bases, with 11 bases remaining between them. The CDR3 here is CASSYKTGFSPLHF. The CDR3 coding sequence is TGTGCCAGCAGTTACAAGACGGGGTTTTCACCCCTCCACTTT.

The J gene is TRBJ1-6, the V gene TRBV30; 7 bases agree with TRBD1. V was clipped by 2 bases and J by 11 bases; unmatched bases: 6. The CDR3 is 13 residues long. Germline lookup yields CDR1 GTSNPN and CDR2 SVGIG (reference sequence). The CDR3 region is CAWSTTGRTPLHF. The CDR3 nucleotides are TGTGCCTGGAGTACGACAGGGCGGACACCCCTCCACTTT.

The V call is TRBV7-9, the J call TRBJ1-2, with D possibly TRBD1 on 6 matching bases. CDR3 length: 15 residues. V shed 2 bases and J shed 4 bases, with 14 bases lying between them. CDR1 and CDR2 from the germline V gene are SEHNR and FQNEAQ (reference sequence). The CDR3 region has the DNA TGTGCCAGCAGCTTAATAGTCGGGGACACCTATGGCTACACCTTC. It encodes CASSLIVGDTYGYTF.

This chain joins TRBV11-3 and TRBJ2-3; 7 bases are shared with TRBD1. The CDR3 extends over 16 amino acids. V was clipped by 0 bases and J by 4 bases; unmatched bases: 7. Germline values: CDR1 SGHNT, CDR2 YENEEA. The CDR3 DNA reads TGTGCCAGCAGCTTAGAAATTGGGACAGACGCAGATACGCAGTATTTT. It specifies CASSLEIGTDADTQYF. Using reference TRBV11-3 and TRBJ2-3 for the parts outside the CDR3, the full variable domain is EAGVVQSPRYKIIEKKQPVAFWCNPISGHNTLYWYLQNLGQGPELLIRYENEEAVDDSQLPKDRFSAERLKGVDSTLKIQPAELGDSAVYLCASSLEIGTDADTQYFGPGTRLTVL.